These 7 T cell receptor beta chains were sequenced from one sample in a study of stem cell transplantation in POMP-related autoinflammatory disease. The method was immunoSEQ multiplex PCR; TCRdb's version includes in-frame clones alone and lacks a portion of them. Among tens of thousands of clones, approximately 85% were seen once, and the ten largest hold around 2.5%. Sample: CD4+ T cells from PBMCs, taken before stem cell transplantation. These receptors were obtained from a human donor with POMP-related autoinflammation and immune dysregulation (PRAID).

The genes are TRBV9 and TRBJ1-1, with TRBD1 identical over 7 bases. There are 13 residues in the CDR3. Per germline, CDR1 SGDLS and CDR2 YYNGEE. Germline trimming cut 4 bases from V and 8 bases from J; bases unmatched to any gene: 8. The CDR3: CASSPGEGGEAFF. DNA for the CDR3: TGTGCCAGCAGCCCCGGAGAAGGGGGCGAAGCTTTCTTT. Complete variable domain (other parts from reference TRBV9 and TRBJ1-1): DSGVTQTPKHLITATGQRVTLRCSPRSGDLSVYWYQQSLDQGLQFLIQYYNGEERAKGNILERFSAQQFPDLHSELNLSSLELGDSALYFCASSPGEGGEAFFGQGTRLTVV.

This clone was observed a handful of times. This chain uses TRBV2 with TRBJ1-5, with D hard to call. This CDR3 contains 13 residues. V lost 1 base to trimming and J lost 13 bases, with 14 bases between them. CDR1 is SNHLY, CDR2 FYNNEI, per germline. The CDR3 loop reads CASSEGTYGQQHF. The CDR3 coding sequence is TGTGCCAGCAGTGAAGGGACCTATGGGCAACAGCATTTT.

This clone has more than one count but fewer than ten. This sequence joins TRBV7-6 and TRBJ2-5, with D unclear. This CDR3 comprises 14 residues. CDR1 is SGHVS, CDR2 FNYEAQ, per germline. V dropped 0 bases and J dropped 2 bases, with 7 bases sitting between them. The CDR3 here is CASSLANGQETQYF. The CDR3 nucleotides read TGTGCCAGCAGCTTAGCGAACGGACAAGAGACCCAGTACTTC.

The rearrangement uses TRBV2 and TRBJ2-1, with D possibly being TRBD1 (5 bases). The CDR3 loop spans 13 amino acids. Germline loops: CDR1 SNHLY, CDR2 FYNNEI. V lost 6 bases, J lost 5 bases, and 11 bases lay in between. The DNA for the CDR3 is TGTGCCAGCAGCTACGACAGCGACAATGAGCAGTTCTTC. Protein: CASSYDSDNEQFF.

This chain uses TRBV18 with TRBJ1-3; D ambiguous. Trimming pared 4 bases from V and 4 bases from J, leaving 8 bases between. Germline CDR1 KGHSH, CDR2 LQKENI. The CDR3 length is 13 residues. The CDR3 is CASSQGIGNTIYF. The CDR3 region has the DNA TGTGCCAGCTCACAGGGAATCGGAAACACCATATATTTT.

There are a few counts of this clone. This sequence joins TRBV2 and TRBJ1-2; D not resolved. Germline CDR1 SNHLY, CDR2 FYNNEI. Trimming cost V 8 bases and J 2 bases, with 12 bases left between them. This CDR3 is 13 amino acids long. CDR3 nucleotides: TGTGCCAGCTCTTGGCGACCCAACTATGGCTACACCTTC. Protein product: CASSWRPNYGYTF.

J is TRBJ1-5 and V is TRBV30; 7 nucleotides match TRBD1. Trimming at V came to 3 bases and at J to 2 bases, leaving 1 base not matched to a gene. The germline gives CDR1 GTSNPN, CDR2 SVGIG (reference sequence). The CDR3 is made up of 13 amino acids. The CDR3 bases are TGTGCCTGGAGCCAGGGGGGCAATCAGCCCCAGCATTTT. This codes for CAWSQGGNQPQHF. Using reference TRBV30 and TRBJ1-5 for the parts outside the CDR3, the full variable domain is SQTIHQWPATLVQPVGSPLSLECTVEGTSNPNLYWYRQAAGRGLQLLFYSVGIGQISSEVPQNLSASRPQDRQFILSSKKLLLSDSGFYLCAWSQGGNQPQHFGDGTRLSIL.